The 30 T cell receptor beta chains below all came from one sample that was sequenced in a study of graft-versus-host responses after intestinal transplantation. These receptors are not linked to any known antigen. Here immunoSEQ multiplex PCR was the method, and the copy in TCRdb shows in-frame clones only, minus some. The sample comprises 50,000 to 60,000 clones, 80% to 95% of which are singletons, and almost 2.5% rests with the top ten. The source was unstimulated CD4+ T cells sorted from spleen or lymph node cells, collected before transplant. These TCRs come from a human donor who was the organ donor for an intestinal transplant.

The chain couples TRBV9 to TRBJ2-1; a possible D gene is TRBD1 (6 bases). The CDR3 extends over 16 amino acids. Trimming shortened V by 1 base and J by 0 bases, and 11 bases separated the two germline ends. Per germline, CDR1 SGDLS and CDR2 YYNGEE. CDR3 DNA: TGTGCCAGCAGCGTACTGGGGGCCAGCTCCTACAATGAGCAGTTCTTC. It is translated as CASSVLGASSYNEQFF.

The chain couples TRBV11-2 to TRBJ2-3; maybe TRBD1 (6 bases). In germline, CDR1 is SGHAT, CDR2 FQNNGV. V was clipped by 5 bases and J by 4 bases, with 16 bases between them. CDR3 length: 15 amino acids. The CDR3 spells CASSPSGDKPDTQYF. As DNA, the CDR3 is TGTGCCAGCAGCCCCTCCGGGGACAAGCCAGATACGCAGTATTTT.

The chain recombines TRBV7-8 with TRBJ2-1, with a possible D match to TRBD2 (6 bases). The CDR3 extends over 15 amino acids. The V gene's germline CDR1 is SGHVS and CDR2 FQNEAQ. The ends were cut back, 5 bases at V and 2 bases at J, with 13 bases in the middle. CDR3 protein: CASSPGRGPYNEQFF. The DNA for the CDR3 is TGTGCCAGCAGCCCTGGGCGGGGCCCCTACAATGAGCAGTTCTTC.

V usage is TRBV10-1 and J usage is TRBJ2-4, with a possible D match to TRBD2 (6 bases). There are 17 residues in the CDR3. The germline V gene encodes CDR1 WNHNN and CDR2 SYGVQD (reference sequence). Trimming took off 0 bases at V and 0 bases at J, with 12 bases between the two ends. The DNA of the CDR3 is TGCGCCAGCAGTGAGTCGCTGACTAGTCTAGCCAAAAACATTCAGTACTTC. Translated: CASSESLTSLAKNIQYF.

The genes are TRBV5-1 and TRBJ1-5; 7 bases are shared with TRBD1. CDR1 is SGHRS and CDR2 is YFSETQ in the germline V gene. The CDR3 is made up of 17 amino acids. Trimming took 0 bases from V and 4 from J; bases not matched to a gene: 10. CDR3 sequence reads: CASSLAVNRGRNQPQHF. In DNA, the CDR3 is TGCGCCAGCAGCTTGGCCGTAAACAGGGGTAGGAATCAGCCCCAGCATTTT.

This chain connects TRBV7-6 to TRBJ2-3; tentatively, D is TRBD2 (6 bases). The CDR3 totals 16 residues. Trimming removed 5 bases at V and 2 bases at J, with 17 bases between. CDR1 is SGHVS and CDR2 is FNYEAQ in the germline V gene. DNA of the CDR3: TGTGCCAGCAGCATAGTGGGGGGAGGACCCACAGATACGCAGTATTTT. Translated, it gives CASSIVGGGPTDTQYF.

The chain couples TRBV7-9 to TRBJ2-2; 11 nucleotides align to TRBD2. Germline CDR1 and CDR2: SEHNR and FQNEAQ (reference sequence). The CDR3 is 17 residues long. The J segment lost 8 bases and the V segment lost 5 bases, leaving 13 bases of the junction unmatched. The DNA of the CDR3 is TGTGCCAGCAGCCAACAAAAGACTAGCGGGATGTGGGGGGAGCTGTTTTTT. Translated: CASSQQKTSGMWGELFF.

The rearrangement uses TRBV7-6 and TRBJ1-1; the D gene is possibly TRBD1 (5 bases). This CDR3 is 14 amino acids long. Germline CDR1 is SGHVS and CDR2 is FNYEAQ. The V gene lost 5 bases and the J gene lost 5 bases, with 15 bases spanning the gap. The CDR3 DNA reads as TGTGCCAGCAGCCAGTGGGGCACGAGGACTGAAGCTTTCTTT. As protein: CASSQWGTRTEAFF. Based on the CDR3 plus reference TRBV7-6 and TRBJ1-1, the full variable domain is GAGVSQSPRYKVTKRGQDVALRCDPISGHVSLYWYRQALGQGPEFLTYFNYEAQQDKSGLPNDRFSAERPEGSISTLTIQRTEQRDSAMYRCASSQWGTRTEAFFGQGTRLTVV.

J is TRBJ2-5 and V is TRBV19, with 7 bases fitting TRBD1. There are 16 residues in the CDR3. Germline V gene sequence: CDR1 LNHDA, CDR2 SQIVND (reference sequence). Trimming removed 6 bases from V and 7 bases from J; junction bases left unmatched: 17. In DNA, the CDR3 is TGTGCCAGTAGGTCGGGCTCGGACAGGAAGAGGGGGACCCAGTACTTC. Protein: CASRSGSDRKRGTQYF.

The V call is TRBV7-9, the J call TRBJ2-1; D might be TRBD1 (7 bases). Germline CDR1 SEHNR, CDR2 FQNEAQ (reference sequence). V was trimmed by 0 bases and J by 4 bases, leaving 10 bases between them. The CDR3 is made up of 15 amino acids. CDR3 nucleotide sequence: TGTGCCAGCAGCTTAGCCCAGGGGGGATACAATGAGCAGTTCTTC. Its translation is CASSLAQGGYNEQFF. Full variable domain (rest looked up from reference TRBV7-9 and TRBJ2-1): DTGVSQNPRHKITKRGQNVTFRCDPISEHNRLYWYRQTLGQGPEFLTYFQNEAQLEKSRLLSDRFSAERPKGSFSTLEIQRTEQGDSAMYLCASSLAQGGYNEQFFGPGTRLTVL.

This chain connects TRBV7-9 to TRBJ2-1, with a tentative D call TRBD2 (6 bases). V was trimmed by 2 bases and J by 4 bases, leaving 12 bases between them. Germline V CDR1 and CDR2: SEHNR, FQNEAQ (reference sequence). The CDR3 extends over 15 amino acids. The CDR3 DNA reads TGTGCCAGCAGCTTACCTTGGGGGGAGTACAATGAGCAGTTCTTC. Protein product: CASSLPWGEYNEQFF.

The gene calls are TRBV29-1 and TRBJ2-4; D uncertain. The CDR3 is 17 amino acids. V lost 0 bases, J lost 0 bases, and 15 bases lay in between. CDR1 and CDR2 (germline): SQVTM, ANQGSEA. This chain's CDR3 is CSVEDRSRDLAKNIQYF. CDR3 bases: TGCAGCGTTGAAGATAGGTCGCGTGATCTAGCCAAAAACATTCAGTACTTC.

CDR3 nucleotides: TGTGCCAGCAGTGACCAACTAGCGGCCTCCTACGAGCAGTACTTC. Protein sequence: CASSDQLAASYEQYF. The chain uses TRBV28 and TRBJ2-7; 8 bases align to TRBD2. CDR3 length: 15 amino acids. Germline CDR1 and CDR2: MDHEN and SYDVKM. V was pared by 5 bases and J by 0 bases, with 6 bases of the junction left unmatched.

CDR3 sequence reads: CASSPRQGASEQYF. The CDR3 DNA reads TGTGCCAGCAGCCCTAGACAGGGGGCGAGTGAGCAGTACTTC. The genes are TRBV5-5 and TRBJ2-7, with TRBD1 matching 10 bases. Trimming removed 4 bases from V and 7 bases from J; junction bases left unmatched: 8. CDR3 length equals 14 residues. The V gene's germline CDR1 is SGHKS and CDR2 YYEKEE (reference sequence). The complete variable domain, with remaining parts taken from reference TRBV5-5 and TRBJ2-7, reads DAGVTQSPTHLIKTRGQQVTLRCSPISGHKSVSWYQQVLGQGPQFIFQYYEKEERGRGNFPDRFSARQFPNYSSELNVNALLLGDSALYLCASSPRQGASEQYFGPGTRLTVT.

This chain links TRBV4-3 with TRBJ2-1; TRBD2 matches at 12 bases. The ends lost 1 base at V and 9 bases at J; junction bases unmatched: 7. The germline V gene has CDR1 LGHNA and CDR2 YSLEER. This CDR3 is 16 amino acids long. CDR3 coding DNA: TGCGCCAGCAGCCAAGTCCGACTAGCGGGAGTGCTTGAGCAGTTCTTC. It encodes CASSQVRLAGVLEQFF.

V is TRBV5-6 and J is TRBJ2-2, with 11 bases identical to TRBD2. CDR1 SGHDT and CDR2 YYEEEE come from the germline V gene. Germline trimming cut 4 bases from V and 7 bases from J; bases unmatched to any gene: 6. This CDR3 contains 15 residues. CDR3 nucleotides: TGTGCCAGCAGCCAACCGGGACTAGCGGTCGGGGAGCTGTTTTTT. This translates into CASSQPGLAVGELFF.

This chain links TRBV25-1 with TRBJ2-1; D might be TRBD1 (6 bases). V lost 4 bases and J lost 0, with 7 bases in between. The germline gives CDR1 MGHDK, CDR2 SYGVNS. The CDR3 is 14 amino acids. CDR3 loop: CASSGTVSYNEQFF. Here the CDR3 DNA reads TGTGCCAGCAGTGGGACAGTCTCCTACAATGAGCAGTTCTTC.

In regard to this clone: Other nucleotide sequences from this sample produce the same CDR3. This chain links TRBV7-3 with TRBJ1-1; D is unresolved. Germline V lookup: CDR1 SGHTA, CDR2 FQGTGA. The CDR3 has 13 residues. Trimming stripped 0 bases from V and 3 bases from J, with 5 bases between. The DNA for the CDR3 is TGTGCCAGCAGCTTAACTGGGGACACTGAAGCTTTCTTT. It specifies CASSLTGDTEAFF.

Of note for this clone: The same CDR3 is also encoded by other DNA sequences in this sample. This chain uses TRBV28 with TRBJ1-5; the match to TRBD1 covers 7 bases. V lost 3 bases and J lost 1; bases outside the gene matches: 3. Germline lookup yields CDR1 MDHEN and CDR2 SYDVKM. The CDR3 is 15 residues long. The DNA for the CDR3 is TGTGCCAGCAGTTTGGTCAGGGGGAGCAATCAGCCCCAGCATTTT. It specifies CASSLVRGSNQPQHF. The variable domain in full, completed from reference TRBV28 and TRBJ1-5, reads DVKVTQSSRYLVKRTGEKVFLECVQDMDHENMFWYRQDPGLGLRLIYFSYDVKMKEKGDIPEGYSVSREKKERFSLILESASTNQTSMYLCASSLVRGSNQPQHFGDGTRLSIL.

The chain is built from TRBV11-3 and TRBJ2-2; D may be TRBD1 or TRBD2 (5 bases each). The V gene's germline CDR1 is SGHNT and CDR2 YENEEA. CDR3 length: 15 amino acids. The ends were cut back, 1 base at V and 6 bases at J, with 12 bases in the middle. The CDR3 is CASSLAGAGAGELFF. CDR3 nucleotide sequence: TGTGCCAGCAGCTTAGCCGGGGCCGGGGCCGGGGAGCTGTTTTTT.

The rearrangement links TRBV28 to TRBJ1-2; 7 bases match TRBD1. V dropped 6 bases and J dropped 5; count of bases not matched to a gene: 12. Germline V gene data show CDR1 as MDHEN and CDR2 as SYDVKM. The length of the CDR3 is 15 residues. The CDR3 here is CASRSPMKTGYGYTF. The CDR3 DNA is TGTGCCAGCAGATCCCCAATGAAGACAGGGTATGGCTACACCTTC.

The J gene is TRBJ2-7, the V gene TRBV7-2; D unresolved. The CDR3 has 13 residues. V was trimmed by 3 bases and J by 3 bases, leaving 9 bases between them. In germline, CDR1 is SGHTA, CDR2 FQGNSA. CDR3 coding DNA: TGTGCCAGCAGCTTCATTCTCGACTACGAGCAGTACTTC. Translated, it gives CASSFILDYEQYF.

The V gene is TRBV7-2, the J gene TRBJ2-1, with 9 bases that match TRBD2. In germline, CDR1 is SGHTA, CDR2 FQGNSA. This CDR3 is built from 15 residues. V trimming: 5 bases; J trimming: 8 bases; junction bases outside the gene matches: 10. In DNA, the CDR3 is TGTGCCAGCAGCCCAAGGGGGGCTAGCGGGGATGAGCAGTTCTTC. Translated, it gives CASSPRGASGDEQFF.

The CDR3 loop reads CASSLDSNQPQHF. Written as DNA, the CDR3 is TGCGCCAGCAGCTTGGACAGCAATCAGCCCCAGCATTTT. V usage is TRBV5-1 and J usage is TRBJ1-5; D is undetermined. The germline V gene encodes CDR1 SGHRS and CDR2 YFSETQ. The CDR3 is 13 residues long. The V end lost 0 bases, the J end lost 1 base, and 2 bases lay between the germline ends.

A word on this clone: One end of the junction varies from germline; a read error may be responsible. The CDR3 nucleotides read TGTGCTAGCAGCTTAGGACTCACAGATACGCAGTATTTT. Amino acids: CASSLGLTDTQYF. The rearrangement joins TRBV7-7 to TRBJ2-3; tentatively, D is TRBD2 (5 bases). Germline V gene sequence: CDR1 SSHAT, CDR2 FNYEAQ (reference sequence). The CDR3 contains 13 residues.

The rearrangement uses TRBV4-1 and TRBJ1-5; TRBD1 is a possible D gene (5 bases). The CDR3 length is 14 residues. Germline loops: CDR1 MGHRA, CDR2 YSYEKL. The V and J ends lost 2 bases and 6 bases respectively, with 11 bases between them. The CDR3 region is CASSQQGFAQPQHF. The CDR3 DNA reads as TGCGCCAGCAGCCAACAGGGTTTTGCTCAGCCCCAGCATTTT.

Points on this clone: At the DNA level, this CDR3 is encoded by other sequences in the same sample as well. The CDR3 DNA reads TGTGCCAGCAGCGTAAGGGGGCGCGGGGGGGATTGGGAGACCCAGTACTTC. It codes for CASSVRGRGGDWETQYF. This sequence joins TRBV9 and TRBJ2-5; 9 positions agree with TRBD2. The ends lost 1 base at V and 5 bases at J; junction bases unmatched: 12. The CDR3 extends over 17 amino acids. Germline loops: CDR1 SGDLS, CDR2 YYNGEE.

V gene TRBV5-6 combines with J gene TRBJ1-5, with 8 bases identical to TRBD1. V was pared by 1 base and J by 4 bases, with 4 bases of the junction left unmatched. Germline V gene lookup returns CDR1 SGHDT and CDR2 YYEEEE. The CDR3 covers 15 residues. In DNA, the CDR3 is TGTGCCAGCAGCTTGAGAGGACAGGGAAATCAGCCCCAGCATTTT. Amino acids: CASSLRGQGNQPQHF.

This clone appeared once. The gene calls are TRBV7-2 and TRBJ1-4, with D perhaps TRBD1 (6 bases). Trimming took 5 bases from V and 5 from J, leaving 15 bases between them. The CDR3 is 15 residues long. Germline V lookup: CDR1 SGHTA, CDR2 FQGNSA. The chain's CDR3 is CASSQRGGGNEKLFF. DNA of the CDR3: TGTGCCAGCAGCCAAAGAGGAGGGGGGAATGAAAAACTGTTTTTT.

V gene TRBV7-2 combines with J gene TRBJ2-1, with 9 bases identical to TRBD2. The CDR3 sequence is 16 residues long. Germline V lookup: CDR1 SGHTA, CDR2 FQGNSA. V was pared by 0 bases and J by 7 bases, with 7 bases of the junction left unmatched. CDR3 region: CASSLAGRLAVNEQFF. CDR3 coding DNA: TGTGCCAGCAGCTTAGCTGGGAGACTAGCGGTAAATGAGCAGTTCTTC.